This TCR beta chain was observed in a study of T cell repertoires in cytomegalovirus infection. The germline V and J ends were trimmed by 5 bases and 6 bases, with 7 bases remaining between them. This CDR3 is 11 amino acids long. Germline lookup yields CDR1 MNHEY and CDR2 SVGEGT. TCRdb re-called the reads with MiXCR, one entry per CDR3 protein. Of fewer than 1,000,000 distinct CDR3 sequences listed, 31% were seen once; the top ten hold over 12%. This clonotype was detected a few times. What it binds is not known. The rearrangement links TRBV6-2 or TRBV6-3 to TRBJ1-1; D gene unclear. Sequenced material: cultured CD8+ T cells from PBMCs, taken from culture after CMV antigen stimulation. The sequence was collected from a human donor in good health (CMV status not recorded). Some clones in this sample may be carry-over from other donors' samples. CDR3 residues: CASSVGPEAFF. The DNA for the CDR3 is TGTGCCAGCAGTGTCGGCCCTGAAGCTTTCTTT.